These T cell receptor beta chains were read from a single sample in a study of shared clonotypes between healthy human individuals. Sequenced by immunoSEQ multiplex PCR; TCRdb stores in-frame clones only, minus some. The table records about 2.4 million clones, 80% to 95% of them present only once. The sample was naive CD4+ T cells from PBMCs. These TCRs come from a man in his late teens or twenties in good health. Some clones in this sample may be carry-over from other donors' samples. CDR3s include the opening cysteine and the closing phenylalanine or tryptophan. The order of the fields is D gene, J gene, V gene, clone size, CDR3 protein, CDR3 DNA. A D gene is named only where the DNA matches it firmly. Not every row has a clone size; where given, it reads once, few, many or a size class.

>.|TRBJ1-1|TRBV18|few
CASSPRRIGTEAFF
TGTGCCAGCTCACCAAGGCGGATAGGCACTGAAGCTTTCTTT
>.|TRBJ1-1|TRBV10-3|.
CAISERLMNTEAFF
TGTGCCATCAGTGAACGACTTATGAACACTGAAGCTTTCTTT
>TRBD2|TRBJ2-2|TRBV5-1|.
CASSPGTSGSWSGELFF
TGCGCCAGCAGCCCGGGGACTAGCGGGAGTTGGTCCGGGGAGCTGTTTTTT
>TRBD1|TRBJ1-1|TRBV7-9|.
CASSPDRGWTEAFF
TGTGCCAGCAGCCCCGACAGGGGGTGGACTGAAGCTTTCTTT
>TRBD1|TRBJ1-1|TRBV13|.
CASSARDRGRSNTEAFF
TGTGCCAGCAGCGCCCGGGACAGGGGCCGCTCGAACACTGAAGCTTTCTTT
>.|TRBJ2-1|TRBV7-8|.
CASSPLISYNEQFF
TGTGCCAGCAGCCCCTTAATCTCCTACAATGAGCAGTTCTTC
>.|TRBJ1-1|TRBV9|.
CASSVNWGPNTEAFF
TGTGCCAGCAGCGTAAATTGGGGCCCTAACACTGAAGCTTTCTTT
>.|TRBJ2-1|TRBV16|few
CASTRGRGESHEQFF
TGTGCCAGCACCCGGGGGAGAGGGGAGTCGCATGAGCAGTTCTTC
>TRBD2|TRBJ2-7|TRBV19|.
CASSRGGWLAGFYEQYF
TGTGCCAGTTCCCGGGGAGGGTGGCTAGCGGGCTTCTACGAGCAGTACTTC
>.|TRBJ1-3|TRBV14|.
CASSQGWNTIYF
TGTGCCAGCAGCCAAGGGTGGAACACCATATATTTT
>TRBD2|TRBJ2-2|TRBV7-9|.
CASSSGGLASTGELFF
TGTGCCAGCAGCTCGGGGGGGCTAGCCTCCACCGGGGAGCTGTTTTTT
>.|TRBJ1-2|TRBV4-1|.
CASSQEGYGYTF
TGCGCCAGCAGCCAAGAAGGCTATGGCTACACCTTC
>.|TRBJ2-3|TRBV25-1|.
CASSVAGDTDTQYF
TGTGCCAGCAGTGTTGCAGGGGACACAGATACGCAGTATTTT
>TRBD1|TRBJ1-2|TRBV9|once
CASSSQGARANYGYTF
TGTGCCAGCAGCTCCCAGGGGGCCAGAGCTAACTATGGCTACACCTTC